This T cell receptor (beta chain) stems from a study of immune evolution from preneoplasia to lung adenocarcinoma. Patients had resection in Japan or China between the mid-2010s and the late 2010s. Two lung cancer pathologists independently confirmed each histologic diagnosis. Germline CDR1 SGHNT, CDR2 YENEEA. CDR3 size: 16 residues. V was clipped by 4 bases and J by 2 bases, with 18 bases between them. Assay: immunoSEQ multiplex PCR; the TCRdb copy retains only in-frame clones and omits some. The profile shows some 5,500 clones, about three quarters of them singletons. Points from the study as a whole: Normal lung had highest clonality; later lesions appeared denser, more diverse.

To note about this clone: Its antigen remains unidentified.

The chain employs TRBV11-3 and TRBJ2-7, with a tentative D call TRBD1 (5 bases). The receptor was isolated from a person aged 60-80 years with lung adenocarcinoma. The specimen sequenced was FFPE lung adenocarcinoma in situ tissue. The CDR3 DNA reads as TGTGCCAGCAGCTCCCCCCGGACATTGGCCACCTACGAGCAGTACTTC. Encoded protein: CASSSPRTLATYEQYF.